The 14 T cell receptor beta chains reported below all come from one sample, sequenced in a study of CD8+ T cells in alopecia areata. RNA was isolated and reverse transcribed to cDNA, the sequencing template. TCRdb keeps only in-frame clones here, not all; method: immunoSEQ multiplex PCR. The repertoire includes fewer than 200,000 clones, over 50% of them detected once, and approximately 14% sits in the top ten. Sequences were derived from CD4+ T cells sorted from blood, sampled at week 0. All receptors come from a human donor with alopecia areata.

CDR3 sequence (DNA): TGTGCCAGCAGGCAACGGAACAATGAGCAGTTCTTC. This gives the protein CASRQRNNEQFF. The V gene is TRBV5-6, the J gene TRBJ2-1; D uncertain. The V gene's germline CDR1 is SGHDT and CDR2 YYEEEE. V shed 5 bases and J shed 5 bases, with 8 bases lying between them. This CDR3 has 12 residues.

This clone was recorded a few times. The chain combines TRBV29-1 with TRBJ2-5, with D hard to call. V shed 7 bases and J shed 4 bases, with 7 bases lying between them. CDR1 SQVTM and CDR2 ANQGSEA come from the germline V gene. The CDR3 is 10 residues long. The chain's CDR3 is CSAPGETQYF. As DNA, the CDR3 is TGCAGCGCCCCCGGAGAGACCCAGTACTTC.

V and J are TRBV6-1 and TRBJ1-2, with D unclear. This CDR3 spans 12 amino acids. V dropped 7 bases and J dropped 8 bases, with 14 bases sitting between them. Looked up from germline, CDR1 is MNHNS and CDR2 is SASEGT. The CDR3 nucleotides are TGTGCCAGCACCGAAGGAGTGAACGGCTACACCTTC. Its protein product is CASTEGVNGYTF.

The V gene is TRBV21-1, the J gene TRBJ1-6. TRBV21-1 corresponds to a pseudogene. This CDR3 spans 16 amino acids. CDR3 DNA sequence: TGTGCCAGCAGCAAAGATCCCCACCTGGGGAATTCACCCCTCCACTTT. This translates into CASSKDPHLGNSPLHF.

V and J are TRBV29-1 and TRBJ2-3; 8 nucleotides line up with TRBD1. Germline trimming cut 7 bases from V and 3 bases from J; bases unmatched to any gene: 3. Germline CDR1 SQVTM, CDR2 ANQGSEA. The length of the CDR3 is 12 residues. This CDR3 is CSGGQGTDTQYF. DNA of the CDR3: TGCAGCGGTGGACAGGGAACAGATACGCAGTATTTT.

The CDR3 sequence: CASTRGRGDTQYF. The CDR3 nucleotides read TGTGCCAGCACACGGGGGCGGGGGGATACGCAGTATTTT. The V and J genes are TRBV6-5 and TRBJ2-3; D is perhaps TRBD2 (7 bases). The CDR3 spans 13 residues. The ends were cut back, 7 bases at V and 6 bases at J, with 14 bases in the middle. Germline V CDR1 and CDR2: MNHEY, SVGAGI.

The V gene is TRBV7-8, the J gene TRBJ2-5; D gene uncertain. The CDR3 has 15 residues. CDR1 and CDR2 (germline): SGHVS, FQNEAQ. V lost 0 bases and J lost 3, with 11 bases in between. The CDR3 loop is CASSLARNGKETQYF. The CDR3 nucleotides read TGTGCCAGCAGCTTAGCGAGGAACGGAAAAGAGACCCAGTACTTC.

As DNA, the CDR3 is TGTGCCAGCGGAGACAGGAGCTCCTATAATTCACCCCTCCACTTT. It specifies CASGDRSSYNSPLHF. V gene TRBV2 combines with J gene TRBJ1-6; D possibly corresponds to TRBD1 (6 bases). Trimming removed 8 bases at V and 0 bases at J, with 11 bases between. The CDR3 is made up of 15 amino acids. The V gene's germline CDR1 is SNHLY and CDR2 FYNNEI.

The CDR3: CASLRGSNNSPLHF. CDR3 sequence (DNA): TGTGCCAGCCTAAGGGGCAGTAATAATTCACCCCTCCACTTT. This chain uses TRBV13 with TRBJ1-6, with D perhaps TRBD1 (5 bases). The CDR3 loop spans 14 amino acids. Trimming took off 8 bases at V and 5 bases at J, with 13 bases between the two ends. Germline loops: CDR1 PRHDT, CDR2 FYEKMQ (reference sequence).

The V call is TRBV2, the J call TRBJ2-7; D might be TRBD1 or TRBD2, each matching 6 bases. CDR1 SNHLY and CDR2 FYNNEI come from the germline V gene. The CDR3 totals 13 residues. Trimming shortened V by 7 bases and J by 3 bases, and 13 bases separated the two germline ends. The CDR3 loop reads CASIRGRDYEQYF. The CDR3, as DNA: TGTGCCAGCATCCGGGGGCGGGACTACGAGCAGTACTTC.

This chain uses TRBV7-2 with TRBJ2-2; tentative D call: TRBD2 (6 bases). The CDR3 loop spans 15 amino acids. The V end was cut by 1 base, the J end by 5 bases, with 11 bases between. Germline V gene lookup returns CDR1 SGHTA and CDR2 FQGNSA. CDR3 residues: CASSLDRGGTGELFF. CDR3 DNA: TGTGCCAGCAGCTTAGACCGTGGGGGGACCGGGGAGCTGTTTTTT.

The chain links TRBV10-3 to TRBJ2-1, with a possible D match to TRBD2 (6 bases). CDR3 length: 11 residues. V lost 10 bases and J lost 7, with 11 bases in between. Germline assignment: CDR1 ENHRY and CDR2 SYGVKD. The CDR3 sequence: CATGTLNEQFF. CDR3 sequence (DNA): TGTGCCACTGGGACTCTTAATGAGCAGTTCTTC.

The rearrangement uses TRBV28 and TRBJ1-1; D unclear. Trimming left V 5 bases short and J 8 bases short, with 9 bases between. CDR3 length equals 11 residues. In germline, CDR1 is MDHEN, CDR2 SYDVKM. The CDR3 coding sequence is TGTGCCAGCAGTGTACTAGAAGAAGCTTTCTTT. As protein: CASSVLEEAFF.

In its sample, this clone was seen once. The rearrangement joins TRBV30 to TRBJ1-2, with no clear D. Germline CDR1 and CDR2: GTSNPN and SVGIG (reference sequence). Trimming shortened V by 1 base and J by 4 bases, and 10 bases separated the two germline ends. CDR3 length: 13 amino acids. This CDR3 is CAWSESALYGYTF. The CDR3 region has the DNA TGTGCCTGGAGTGAGTCGGCTCTCTATGGCTACACCTTC. Full variable domain (outside the CDR3, taken from reference TRBV30 and TRBJ1-2): SQTIHQWPATLVQPVGSPLSLECTVEGTSNPNLYWYRQAAGRGLQLLFYSVGIGQISSEVPQNLSASRPQDRQFILSSKKLLLSDSGFYLCAWSESALYGYTFGSGTRLTVV.